The next 3 T cell receptor beta chains were all read from a single sample in a study of identical twins. TCRdb re-derived calls from the 5' RACE reads in MiXCR, one entry per CDR3 protein. The profile covers under 500,000 distinct CDR3 sequences, with roughly an eighth appearing a single time and about 0.97% taken by the ten largest. Separately, the same data were catalogued under a study of yellow fever vaccine responses in identical twins.

The specimen was CD4+ T cells sorted from blood. Receptors were obtained from a young woman in good health.

The sample holds a few counts of this clonotype. The chain couples TRBV6-1 to TRBJ1-1; D uncertain. Germline V gene sequence: CDR1 MNHNS, CDR2 SASEGT. V gave up 4 bases and J gave up 0 bases, with 3 bases separating them. This CDR3 contains 12 residues. CDR3 sequence (DNA): TGTGCCAGCAGTGTGATGAACACTGAAGCTTTCTTT. Translated: CASSVMNTEAFF.

This clonotype was detected many times. The V gene is TRBV20-1, the J gene TRBJ2-5; D gene ambiguous. Trimming pared 3 bases from V and 4 bases from J, leaving 12 bases between. Germline V gives CDR1 DFQATT, CDR2 SNEGSKA (reference sequence). The CDR3 runs to 13 residues. In DNA form, the CDR3 reads TGCAGTGCTAGTATAGGGCAAGCAGAGACCCAGTACTTC. Its protein product is CSASIGQAETQYF.

This clonotype was seen only a few times. The chain joins TRBV20-1 to TRBJ2-1, with 9 positions matching TRBD2. CDR3 length: 15 residues. Germline CDR1 reads DFQATT; CDR2 reads SNEGSKA (reference sequence). The ends lost 0 bases at V and 15 bases at J; junction bases unmatched: 15. Here the CDR3 reads CSARDMVGREGISFF. DNA of the CDR3: TGCAGTGCTAGAGATATGGTGGGGCGGGAGGGAATTTCGTTCTTC.